Listed below are T cell receptor beta chains from one sample, sequenced in a study of T cell responses to AZD1222 COVID-19 vaccine. This table comes from immunoSEQ multiplex PCR, and its TCRdb copy is limited to in-frame clones, with some not included. The repertoire has more than 150,000 clones, about 91% of them found once; the top ten carry around 1.3%. The source was peripheral blood, collected 28 days after the second AZD1222 dose. All receptors derive from an adult who received the AZD1222 COVID-19 vaccine. Each CDR3 is given with its conserved first and last residue. The D gene is left open where the match is weak. Clone size is not always given. Where it is, it says once, few, many or a class for expanded clones.

d_gene	v_gene	j_gene	abundance	CDR3aa	CDR3nt
TRBD1	TRBV5-1	TRBJ2-5	-	CASSSIPSTGGVETQYF	TGCGCCAGCAGCTCGATTCCCAGCACAGGGGGCGTAGAGACCCAGTACTTC
-	TRBV4-2	TRBJ2-3	-	CASSQEGFTDTQYF	TGTGCCAGCAGCCAAGAGGGATTCACAGATACGCAGTATTTT
-	TRBV20-1	TRBJ1-2	once	CSASSRLNGYTF	TGCAGTGCTAGTTCCCGACTAAATGGCTACACCTTC
TRBD1	TRBV7-8	TRBJ1-1	-	CASRWGQTNTEAFF	TGTGCCAGCAGGTGGGGACAGACGAACACTGAAGCTTTCTTT
-	TRBV30	TRBJ1-2	-	CALKGSSGYTF	TGTGCCCTTAAGGGTTCCTCTGGCTACACCTTC
-	TRBV30	TRBJ1-1	-	CAWSVPRANTEAFF	TGTGCCTGGAGTGTACCCAGAGCGAACACTGAAGCTTTCTTT
TRBD1	TRBV28	TRBJ1-3	-	CASSLTGGFSGNTIYF	TGTGCCAGCAGTTTAACAGGGGGGTTTAGTGGAAACACCATATATTTT
-	TRBV7-2	TRBJ1-1	-	CASSLDRTTTEAFF	TGTGCCAGCAGCTTAGACCGAACGACCACTGAAGCTTTCTTT
-	TRBV7-3	TRBJ2-2	-	CASSPRESGELFF	TGTGCCAGCAGCCCCCGGGAGAGCGGGGAGCTGTTTTTT
-	TRBV2	TRBJ2-7	-	CASSGLEDSSYEQYF	TGTGCCAGCAGCGGGCTCGAGGACAGCTCCTACGAGCAGTACTTC
TRBD1	TRBV3-1/TRBV3-2	TRBJ1-1	-	CASSQERQGLGAFF	TGTGCCAGCAGCCAAGAACGACAGGGTTTGGGTGCTTTCTTT
TRBD1	TRBV3-1/TRBV3-2	TRBJ1-1	once	CASSQDPGQTMNTEAFF	TGTGCCAGCAGCCAAGACCCGGGACAGACTATGAACACTGAAGCTTTCTTT
TRBD1	TRBV12-5	TRBJ1-2	-	CASGLVYQQGAGNYGYTF	TGTGCTAGTGGTTTGGTATATCAACAGGGGGCGGGTAACTATGGCTACACCTTC
-	TRBV6-5	TRBJ1-6	-	CASTTGGALHF	TGTGCCAGCACTACGGGGGGGGCCCTCCACTTT
-	TRBV6-5	TRBJ1-1	-	CASSYSLGGTEAFF	TGTGCCAGCAGTTACTCCTTGGGGGGCACTGAAGCTTTCTTT
-	TRBV19	TRBJ2-3	-	CASSSPAPSTDTQYF	TGTGCCAGTAGCTCTCCGGCCCCGAGCACAGATACGCAGTATTTT
TRBD1	TRBV29-1	TRBJ1-1	-	CSVGSGGLAEAFF	TGCAGCGTTGGTTCAGGGGGGCTGGCTGAAGCTTTCTTT
-	TRBV7-3	TRBJ2-2	-	CASSLGVVATGELFF	TGTGCCAGCAGCTTAGGGGTAGTCGCCACCGGGGAGCTGTTTTTT
-	TRBV5-1	TRBJ1-1	-	CASSQPGREAFF	TGCGCCAGCAGCCAACCCGGACGGGAAGCTTTCTTT
-	TRBV30	TRBJ1-1	-	CAWSQGPHTEAFF	TGTGCCTGGTCGCAGGGGCCCCACACTGAAGCTTTCTTT
-	TRBV30	TRBJ1-1	-	CACTTGQTEAFF	TGTGCCTGTACGACAGGCCAGACTGAAGCTTTCTTT
TRBD1	TRBV18	TRBJ1-3	-	CASSPIAGTGLGNTIYF	TGTGCCAGCTCACCAATCGCCGGGACAGGACTCGGAAACACCATATATTTT
-	TRBV28	TRBJ2-7	-	CASSLPLTYEQYF	TGTGCCAGCAGTTTACCCCTAACCTACGAGCAGTACTTC
-	TRBV5-8	TRBJ2-7	-	CASSTFTTRQYF	TGTGCCAGCAGCACATTCACTACGAGACAGTACTTC
-	TRBV14	TRBJ1-2	-	CASSLDVTGDYGYTF	TGTGCCAGCAGCCTCGACGTTACAGGAGACTATGGCTACACCTTC
TRBD2	TRBV9	TRBJ2-3	-	CASSPRGGWVDTQYF	TGTGCCAGCAGCCCCCGGGGGGGTTGGGTGGATACGCAGTATTTT
TRBD1	TRBV18	TRBJ1-5	-	CASSPFPGGGSPQHF	TGTGCCAGCTCACCTTTTCCAGGGGGGGGTTCGCCCCAGCATTTT
-	TRBV6-5	TRBJ1-4	-	CASSSIEPGEKLFF	TGTGCCAGCAGCTCGATTGAGCCGGGTGAAAAACTGTTTTTT
TRBD1	TRBV14	TRBJ1-1	-	CASSQGSDRWAEAFF	TGTGCCAGCAGCCAAGGGTCGGACAGGTGGGCTGAAGCTTTCTTT
-	TRBV5-4	TRBJ1-1	-	CASSLLMGAEAFF	TGTGCCAGCAGCTTGCTAATGGGGGCTGAAGCTTTCTTT
TRBD1	TRBV7-6	TRBJ1-2	once	CASSPGQGVLGYTF	TGTGCCAGCAGCCCGGGACAGGGGGTTCTCGGCTACACCTTC
-	TRBV2	TRBJ2-2	-	CASSPRGSVYTGELFF	TGTGCCAGCAGCCCCAGAGGGAGTGTGTACACCGGGGAGCTGTTTTTT
-	TRBV19	TRBJ1-1	-	CASSPGVGVLDTEAFF	TGTGCCAGTAGCCCGGGTGTGGGGGTCTTGGACACTGAAGCTTTCTTT
-	TRBV2	TRBJ2-2	few	CASRPQGTGELFF	TGTGCCAGCAGACCACAGGGCACCGGGGAGCTGTTTTTT
-	TRBV7-8	TRBJ2-1	-	CASNLLDQYNEQFF	TGTGCCAGCAACCTTTTGGACCAGTACAATGAGCAGTTCTTC
TRBD1	TRBV6-2/TRBV6-3	TRBJ2-6	-	CASSSRDREFSGANVLTF	TGTGCCAGCAGTAGCCGGGACAGGGAATTCTCTGGGGCCAACGTCCTGACTTTC
-	TRBV7-9	TRBJ1-2	-	CASSLVDSYTF	TGTGCCAGCAGCTTAGTCGACAGCTACACCTTC
-	TRBV28	TRBJ1-6	-	CASIFESSYNSPLHF	TGTGCCAGCATTTTTGAGTCCTCCTATAATTCACCCCTCCACTTT
-	TRBV10-1	TRBJ1-1	few	CASSRRGGTEAFF	TGCGCCAGCAGCAGAAGGGGGGGCACTGAAGCTTTCTTT
TRBD1	TRBV19	TRBJ2-5	-	CASSPGQGQETQYF	TGTGCCAGTAGTCCCGGACAGGGGCAAGAGACCCAGTACTTC
-	TRBV10-3	TRBJ1-1	-	CAITGEGTEAFF	TGTGCCATCACAGGGGAGGGCACTGAAGCTTTCTTT
TRBD1	TRBV30	TRBJ1-2	-	CAWTPGGTDYGYTF	TGTGCCTGGACGCCAGGGGGCACGGACTATGGCTACACCTTC